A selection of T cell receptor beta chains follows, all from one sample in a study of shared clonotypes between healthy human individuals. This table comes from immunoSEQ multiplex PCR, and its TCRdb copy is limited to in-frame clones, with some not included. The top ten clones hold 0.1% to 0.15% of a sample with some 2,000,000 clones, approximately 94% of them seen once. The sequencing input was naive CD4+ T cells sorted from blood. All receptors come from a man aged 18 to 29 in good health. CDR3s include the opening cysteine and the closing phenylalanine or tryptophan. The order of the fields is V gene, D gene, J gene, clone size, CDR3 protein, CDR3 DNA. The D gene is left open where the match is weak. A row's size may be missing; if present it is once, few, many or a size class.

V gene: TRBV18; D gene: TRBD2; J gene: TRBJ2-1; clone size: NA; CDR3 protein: CASSIVAGGPGNEQFF; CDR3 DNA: TGTGCCAGCTCAATCGTAGCGGGAGGGCCGGGAAATGAGCAGTTCTTC
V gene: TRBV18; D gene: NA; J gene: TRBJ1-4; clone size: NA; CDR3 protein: CASSPDVATNEKLFF; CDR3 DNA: TGTGCCAGCTCACCGGACGTTGCAACTAATGAAAAACTGTTTTTT
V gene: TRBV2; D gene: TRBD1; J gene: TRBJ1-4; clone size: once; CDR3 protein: CASSGRGPLRGLVEKLFF; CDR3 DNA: TGTGCCAGCAGTGGAAGGGGGCCCCTGAGGGGGCTTGTTGAAAAACTGTTTTTT
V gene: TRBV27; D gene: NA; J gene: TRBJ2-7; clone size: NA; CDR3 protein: CASSLLSQGSAYEQYF; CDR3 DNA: TGTGCCAGCAGTTTATTGTCCCAGGGCAGTGCCTACGAGCAGTACTTC
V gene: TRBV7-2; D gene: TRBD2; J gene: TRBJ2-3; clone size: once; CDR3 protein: CASSLELAGVTDTQYF; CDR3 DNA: TGTGCCAGCAGCTTAGAACTAGCGGGGGTCACAGATACGCAGTATTTT
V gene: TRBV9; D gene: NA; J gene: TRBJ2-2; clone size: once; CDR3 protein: CASSAWKGAGELFF; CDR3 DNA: TGTGCCAGCAGCGCGTGGAAGGGGGCCGGGGAGCTGTTTTTT
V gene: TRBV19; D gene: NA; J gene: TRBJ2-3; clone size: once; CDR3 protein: CAIPGASGTDTQYF; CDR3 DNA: TGTGCCATCCCGGGGGCTTCTGGCACAGATACGCAGTATTTT
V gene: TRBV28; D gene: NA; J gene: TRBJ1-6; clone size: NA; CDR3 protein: CASSSQGYNSPLHF; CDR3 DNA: TGTGCCAGCAGTTCCCAGGGGTATAATTCACCCCTCCACTTT
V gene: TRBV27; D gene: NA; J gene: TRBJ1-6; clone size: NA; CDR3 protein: CASSPDINYNSPLHF; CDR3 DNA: TGTGCCAGCAGTCCCGACATCAACTATAATTCACCCCTCCACTTT
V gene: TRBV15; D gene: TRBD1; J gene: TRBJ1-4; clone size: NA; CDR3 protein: CATSGPGTADIATNEKLFF; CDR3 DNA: TGTGCCACCAGCGGACCCGGGACAGCCGATATTGCAACTAATGAAAAACTGTTTTTT
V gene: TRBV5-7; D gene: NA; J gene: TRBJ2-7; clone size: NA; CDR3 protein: CASSLWGSGPRGEQYF; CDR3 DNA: TGTGCCAGCAGCTTGTGGGGGTCCGGGCCGAGGGGCGAGCAGTACTTC
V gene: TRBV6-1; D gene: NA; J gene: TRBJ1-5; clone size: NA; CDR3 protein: CASSEEGLDLRHQPQHF; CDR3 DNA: TGTGCCAGCAGTGAAGAGGGACTCGACCTGAGACATCAGCCCCAGCATTTT
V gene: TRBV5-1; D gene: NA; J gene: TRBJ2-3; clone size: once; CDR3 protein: CASSLGQGGPTDTQYF; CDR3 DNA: TGCGCCAGCAGCTTGGGGCAGGGAGGACCCACAGATACGCAGTATTTT
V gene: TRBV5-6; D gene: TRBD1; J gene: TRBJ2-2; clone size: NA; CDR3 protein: CASSAGTGVSGELFF; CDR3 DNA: TGTGCCAGCAGCGCCGGGACAGGGGTTTCCGGGGAGCTGTTTTTT
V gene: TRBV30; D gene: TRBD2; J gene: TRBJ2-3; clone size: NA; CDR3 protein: CAWKAGATDTQYF; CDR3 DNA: TGTGCCTGGAAAGCGGGGGCCACAGATACGCAGTATTTT
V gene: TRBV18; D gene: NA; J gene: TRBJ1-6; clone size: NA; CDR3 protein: CASSPESSYNSPLHF; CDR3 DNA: TGTGCCAGCTCACCGGAAAGCTCCTATAATTCACCCCTCCACTTT
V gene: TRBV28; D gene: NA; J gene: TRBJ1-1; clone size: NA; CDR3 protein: CASSPPTGVAFF; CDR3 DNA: TGTGCCAGCAGTCCCCCGACAGGTGTGGCTTTCTTT
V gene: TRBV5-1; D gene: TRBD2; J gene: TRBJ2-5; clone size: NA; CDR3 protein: CASTSGGAPETQYF; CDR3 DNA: TGCGCCAGCACCAGCGGGGGGGCCCCAGAGACCCAGTACTTC
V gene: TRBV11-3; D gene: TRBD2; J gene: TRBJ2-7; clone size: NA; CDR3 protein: CASSPEKGLAGPYEQYF; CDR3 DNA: TGTGCCAGCAGCCCCGAGAAGGGACTAGCGGGACCCTACGAGCAGTACTTC
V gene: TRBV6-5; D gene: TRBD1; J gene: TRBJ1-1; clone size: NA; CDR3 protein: CASSYVTGTANTEAFF; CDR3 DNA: TGTGCCAGCAGTTACGTGACCGGGACAGCGAACACTGAAGCTTTCTTT
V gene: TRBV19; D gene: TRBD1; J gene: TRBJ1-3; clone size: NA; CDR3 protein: CASSRGQGASGNTIYF; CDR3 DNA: TGTGCCAGTAGTAGAGGACAGGGGGCCTCTGGAAACACCATATATTTT
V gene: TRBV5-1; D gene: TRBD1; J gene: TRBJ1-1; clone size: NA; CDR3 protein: CASSLVEGARTEAFF; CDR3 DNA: TGCGCCAGCAGCTTGGTGGAGGGGGCGAGGACTGAAGCTTTCTTT
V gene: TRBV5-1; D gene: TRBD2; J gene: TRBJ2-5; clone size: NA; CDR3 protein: CASSLSGRVETQYF; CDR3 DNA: TGCGCCAGCAGCTTATCGGGGAGGGTAGAGACCCAGTACTTC
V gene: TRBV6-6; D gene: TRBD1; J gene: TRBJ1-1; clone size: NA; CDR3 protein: CASSPRDREGGAEAFF; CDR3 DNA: TGTGCCAGCAGCCCCCGGGACAGGGAGGGAGGAGCTGAAGCTTTCTTT
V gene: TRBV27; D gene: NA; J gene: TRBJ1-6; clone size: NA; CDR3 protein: CASSFLGGSYNSPLHF; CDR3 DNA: TGTGCCAGCAGTTTTTTGGGGGGCTCCTATAATTCACCCCTCCACTTT
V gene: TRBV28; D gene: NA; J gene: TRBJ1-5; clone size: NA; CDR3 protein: CASNPGTYSNQPQHF; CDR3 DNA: TGTGCCAGCAATCCCGGGACATATAGCAATCAGCCCCAGCATTTT
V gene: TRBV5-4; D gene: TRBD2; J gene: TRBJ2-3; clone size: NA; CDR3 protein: CASSLASGGGVTQYF; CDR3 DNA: TGTGCCAGCAGCTTGGCCAGCGGGGGAGGAGTTACGCAGTATTTT
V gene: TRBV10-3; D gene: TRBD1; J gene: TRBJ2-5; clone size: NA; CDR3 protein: CAISPTATGSETQYF; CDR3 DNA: TGTGCCATCAGCCCAACCGCGACAGGGTCGGAGACCCAGTACTTC
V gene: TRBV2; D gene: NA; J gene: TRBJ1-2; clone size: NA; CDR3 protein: CASSEGSLNYGYTF; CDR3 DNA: TGTGCCAGCAGTGAGGGATCCCTAAACTATGGCTACACCTTC
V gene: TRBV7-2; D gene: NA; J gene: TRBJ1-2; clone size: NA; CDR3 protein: CASSLDRPFHYGYTF; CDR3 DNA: TGTGCCAGCAGCTTAGACAGGCCCTTTCACTATGGCTACACCTTC
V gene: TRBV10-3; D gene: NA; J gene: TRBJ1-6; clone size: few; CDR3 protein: CAISAAGESSPLHF; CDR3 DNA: TGTGCCATCAGTGCGGCAGGGGAAAGCTCACCCCTCCACTTT
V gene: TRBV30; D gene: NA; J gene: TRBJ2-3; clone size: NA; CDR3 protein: CAWSRERTDTQYF; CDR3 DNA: TGTGCCTGGAGTCGCGAGCGCACAGATACGCAGTATTTT
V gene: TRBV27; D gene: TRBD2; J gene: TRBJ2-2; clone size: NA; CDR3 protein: CASSLSGSGIYTGELFF; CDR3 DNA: TGTGCCAGCAGTCTCTCCGGGAGCGGGATATACACCGGGGAGCTGTTTTTT
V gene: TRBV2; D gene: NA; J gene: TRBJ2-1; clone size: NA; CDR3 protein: CASTLIDEQFF; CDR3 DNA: TGTGCCAGCACTCTTATTGATGAGCAGTTCTTC
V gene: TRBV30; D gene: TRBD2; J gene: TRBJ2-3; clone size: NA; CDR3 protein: CAWTSGAGTDTQYF; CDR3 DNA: TGTGCCTGGACTAGCGGGGCTGGCACAGATACGCAGTATTTT